This T cell receptor (beta chain) derives from a study of T cell responses to AZD1222 COVID-19 vaccine. Study findings and constraints: Repertoires were sampled only after the peak T cell response. Donors were chiefly white British, with a greater number of females, and clonal diversity was perhaps underestimated.

Libraries were prepared by immunoSEQ multiplex PCR; TCRdb keeps only in-frame clonotypes and omits some of them. The data show about 100,000 clones, about 85% seen once. This clone was recorded once. Antigen unknown. The CDR3 covers 15 residues. The germline gives CDR1 SGHNT, CDR2 YYREEE (reference sequence). Trimming left V 0 bases short and J 5 bases short, with 12 bases between. This TCR derives from an adult in good health. The chain carries TRBV5-4 and TRBJ2-1; TRBD1 is a possible D gene (6 bases). This sample comprised peripheral blood, obtained on day 0 of AZD1222 vaccination. In DNA form, the CDR3 reads TGTGCCAGCAGCTTGGACCAGGGGACAAACAATGAGCAGTTCTTC. Translated, it gives CASSLDQGTNNEQFF. Supplemented by reference TRBV5-4 and TRBJ2-1, the full variable domain reads ETGVTQSPTHLIKTRGQQVTLRCSSQSGHNTVSWYQQALGQGPQFIFQYYREEENGRGNFPPRFSGLQFPNYSSELNVNALELDDSALYLCASSLDQGTNNEQFFGPGTRLTVL.